This T cell receptor (beta chain) was identified in a study of naive and memory T cell subsets (dated by TCRdb to the late 2010s). For context, the study as a whole: The figure summarizing the skin biopsy and whole blood samples listed around ten blood donors, 7 tuberculin skin test biopsies and 3 saline control biopsies. Skin biopsies were collected from tuberculin skin test sites or from saline-injected control sites and were processed for RNA extraction as previously described. PCR2 was typically performed as a SYBR Green qPCR that was stopped at a set threshold, although end-point PCR (about 6 cycles) could be used instead for low-input samples. Broad study findings and their caveats: TCR sequences were reportedly obtained from both types of skin biopsy, with many more TCRs found at tuberculin skin test sites. The potential sensitivity of the RNA-based method to TCR transcript changes with T cell activation and differentiation was acknowledged. Skin biopsy collection and RNA processing details were not given in the paper but referenced to earlier studies. The larger number of TCRs at tuberculin skin test sites was interpreted as T cell infiltration of a delayed type IV hypersensitivity reaction.

This clonotype appeared many times. Its antigen is not yet known. Base qualities are not at hand, and no much larger clone is one base apart. The treatment or condition label for this specimen denotes: skin biopsy from PPD injection site in Mantoux-positive individual. A robust, sensitive protocol for the amplification, sequencing and analysis of TCRs was described in the study, in which 3' ligation of a UMI-containing oligonucleotide to TCR cDNA was used. Tuberculin skin test biopsies were obtained from sites injected with PPD in individuals who had a positive Mantoux test. Total RNA was treated with RQ1 DNase, without cell sorting, prior to reverse transcription, with an input of 1 to 1000 ng being targeted. Libraries were prepared from skin biopsies and whole blood to test how robust the pipeline was in samples where T cells are a minority population. Receptors were amplified or captured by UMI-ligation and nested PCR. The ligated cDNA was amplified in four rounds of PCR with nested alpha and beta constant region primers together with the SP2 primer. TCR RNA was reverse transcribed with SuperScript IV using alpha and beta constant region primers for the blood and skin samples. T4 RNA ligase 1 was used to ligate an oligonucleotide containing the Illumina SP2 primer and a UMI to the 3' end of the cDNA. To prevent hairpin formation, the 12-nucleotide UMI was made up of two random hexamers with an eight-base spacer between them. From the second PCR onward, TCR alpha and beta chain libraries were processed separately and dual indexed for multiplexing. After pooling, the indexed libraries were analyzed by capillary electrophoresis and sequenced on either an Illumina MiSeq or NextSeq. Libraries were spiked with PhiX DNA at roughly 5-7.5% so that base diversity was increased and cluster recognition was improved. The source study handled its data this way. Demultiplexor extracted UMIs from read 2, combined them with read 1 TCR sequence, and split reads by sample indices. Decombinator identified V and J genes and V-J junctions, assigning each TCR a five-part identifier including V and J deletions. Collapsinator relied on UMIs to correct both sequencing errors and PCR amplification heterogeneity, producing a UMI-based abundance for each TCR. CDR3Translator turned identifiers into nucleotide sequence, translated that sequence into amino acids, and pulled out CDR3 regions based on terminal motifs. After normalization to the amount of input RNA, the error-corrected alpha and beta TCR counts from blood and from skin were compared. TCRdb passed the public sequencing reads through fastp at Q25 and MiXCR, retaining productive beta sequences. CDR3 protein duplicates are merged, each entry listing the most common genes and DNA. The V and J calls follow TCRdb's processing rather than the paper's. For this sample there are more than 13,000 distinct CDR3 sequences; less than 5.5% appear just once. Approximately 8.9% of the sample is taken by the ten largest.

CDR1 and CDR2, per the germline V gene, are SGDLS and YYNGEE. At the junction V is shortened by 4 bases and J by 0 bases; bases outside the gene matches: 4. Taken from cysteine to phenylalanine, the CDR3 has 16 residues. Just the 48-base CDR3 DNA is kept, in frame starting at base 1. The chain couples TRBV9 to TRBJ2-2, and 9 junction bases match TRBD1. The sample consisted of skin, taken from a tuberculin skin test site. The clonotype originates from an adult in good health. The nucleotides are TGTGCCAGCAGCTTACAGGGGGCGGCGAACACCGGGGAGCTGTTTTTT. Its protein reads: CASSLQGAANTGELFF.